This T cell receptor beta chain is from a study of early T cells in non-severe SARS-CoV-2 infection (dated by TCRdb to 2020 to 2022). With respect to the entire study: Because TCR sequencing was done on bulk RNA from unsorted whole blood, the alpha and beta chains could not be paired.

The method was 5' RACE. Sequencing used a NextSeq 500. In the TCR library protocol, unique molecular identifiers were attached to individual cDNA molecules to correct for PCR bias and sequencing error. TCR alpha and beta chains were both sequenced, and the abundances of alpha and beta sequences in each sample were closely correlated with each other. Per the original workflow: Decombinator V4 was used to annotate the V gene, J gene and CDR3 of the TCR sequences. Expanded TCRs were defined as changing significantly between any two time points under a Poisson model with p below 0.0001. TCR abundances were normalised to the total number of TCRs sequenced in each sample and reported as counts per million. MAIT TCRs were defined by TRAV1-2 paired with TRAJ12, TRAJ20 or TRAJ33, and iNKT TCRs by TRAV10 paired with TRAJ18. VDJdb, accessed 1 November 2021, was searched for CMV, EBV and SARS-CoV-2 annotated TCRs, with TCRs annotated for multiple antigens excluded. TCRdb redid the processing of the public reads, applying fastp at Q25 and MiXCR, and retained in-frame beta chains. A single entry per CDR3 protein holds the most common genes and DNA from its merged rows. The V and J calls were determined by TCRdb, not by the authors. This sample comprises tens of thousands of distinct CDR3 sequences, roughly an eighth of them detected only once. Of the sample, over 6.5% is held by the ten largest clones.

The study was a case-control design nested within a healthcare worker cohort in London, UK, with weekly nasopharyngeal swab PCR tests and blood sampling. Healthcare workers were recruited between 23 and 31 March 2020, during the week of the UK lockdown, and were followed weekly for up to roughly 16 weeks. Notes on this clonotype: The antigen it binds to is not known. Base qualities are missing; no much larger clone stands one base away.

What the research found in general, with its limitations: VDJdb matching was skewed toward anti-spike CD8 responses, so virus-specific expansions were likely underestimated and private and CD4 specificities were missed.

Between the V and J ends, shortened by 0 bases and 1 base respectively, the junction contains 4 bases. The CDR3 runs 13 residues from the cysteine to the phenylalanine. Solely the CDR3 DNA is kept, with 39 bases framed from the first base. As encoded in the germline V gene, CDR1 is MNHEY while CDR2 is SVGAGI. The chain links TRBV6-5 with TRBJ2-7; the D gene lacks a confident call. The TCR comes from an adult who was a healthcare worker with PCR-confirmed SARS-CoV-2 infection or an uninfected control (not recorded which). The sequenced sample was whole blood. The CDR3 has the sequence CASSYSISYEQYF. The nucleotides read TGTGCCAGCAGTTACTCGATATCCTACGAGCAGTACTTC.